The clone carrying this TCR beta chain was observed a handful of times. The antigen remains unidentified. A library of TCRbeta sequences, prepared with unique molecular identifiers, was generated. TCRdb recomputed calls from the PCR reads with MiXCR, one row per CDR3 protein. The sample records about 510,000 distinct CDR3 sequences, more than 9.5% being singletons. These data originate in a study of T-cell reconstitution after alpha-beta-depleted transplantation in children. The germline CDR1 and CDR2 sequences are SGHTA and FQGNSA. The CDR3 has 16 residues. The V and J ends lost 3 bases and 4 bases, in that order; junction bases with no gene match: 7. Overall study results and limits: About two months after transplant, alpha-beta T cells reportedly came from several hundred expanded graft clones. In some patients, recipient T cells and intrathymic progenitors surviving conditioning explained high day-60 diversity. By one year post-transplant, T-cell counts and diversity largely arose from T cells that were newly produced.

Sequencing used PBMCs, mostly from graft donor cells, obtained 180 days after TCRalphabeta/CD19-depleted stem cell transplant. The V gene is TRBV7-2, the J gene TRBJ2-7; 12 positions agree with TRBD1. This sequence was found in a female patient aged 2-15 years who had a stem cell transplant for aplastic anemia, so the T cells may come from the graft donor. Here the CDR3 reads CASSFYRDRGPYEQYF. As DNA, the CDR3 is TGTGCCAGCAGCTTTTACCGGGACAGGGGGCCATACGAGCAGTACTTC.